Listed below are T cell receptor beta chains from one sample, sequenced in a study of CD8+CD57+ T cells in acquired aplastic anemia. TCRdb reanalysed the reads using MiXCR and keeps one entry per CDR3 protein. Of about 200,000 distinct CDR3 sequences in the sample, 55% to 65% are singletons; the top ten hold around 50%. What was sequenced was sorted CD4+, CD8+, or CD8+CD57+ T cells (not recorded which) from PBMCs. These TCRs come from a human donor with aplastic anemia. CDR3s include the opening cysteine and the closing phenylalanine or tryptophan. The order of the fields is V gene, D gene, J gene, clone size, CDR3 DNA, CDR3 protein. The D gene is left open where the match is weak. Not every row has a clone size; where given, it reads once, few, many or a size class.

TRBV12-3/TRBV12-4,NA,TRBJ2-3,many,TGTGCCAGCAGTTTAATCATTAGCGGCAGCACAGATACGCAGTATTTT,CASSLIISGSTDTQYF
TRBV25-1,NA,TRBJ1-2,NA,TGTGCCAGCAGTGCAGTCTATGGCTACACCTTC,CASSAVYGYTF
TRBV11-3,NA,TRBJ1-6,few,TGTGCCAGCAGCTTAATCCCGGGACCCACCATGCCCCTCCACTTT,CASSLIPGPTMPLHF
TRBV2,TRBD1,TRBJ2-2,NA,TGTGCCAGCAGACAGGGGGTCGGGGAGCTGTTTTTT,CASRQGVGELFF
TRBV29-1,TRBD1,TRBJ1-1,few,TGCAGCGTTGAAGATCACAGGGGCACTGAAGCTTTCTTT,CSVEDHRGTEAFF
TRBV7-2,NA,TRBJ1-5,NA,TGTGCCAGCAGTTTCCGGGGTCAGCCCCAGCATTTT,CASSFRGQPQHF
TRBV10-3,NA,TRBJ1-6,NA,TGTGCCATCAGTGAGTCGACCCCACCCCTCCACTTT,CAISESTPPLHF
TRBV7-6,NA,TRBJ2-1,NA,TGTGCCAGCAGCCCTTATCGCGATGAGCAGTTCTTC,CASSPYRDEQFF
TRBV10-3,NA,TRBJ2-7,NA,TGTGCCATCAGTGAGTCGGGCGATGAGCAGTACTTC,CAISESGDEQYF
TRBV20-1,NA,TRBJ1-6,many,TGCAGTGCAGGGTTCTCCTATAATTCACCCCTCCACTTT,CSAGFSYNSPLHF
TRBV7-2,NA,TRBJ1-6,few,TGTGCCAGCAGCTTACAACCCGGGACGAATTCACCCCTCCACTTT,CASSLQPGTNSPLHF
TRBV5-1,TRBD1,TRBJ2-7,few,TGCGCCAGCAGCTTATGGGACAGGGCGGAGTACGAGCAGTACTTC,CASSLWDRAEYEQYF
TRBV20-1,NA,TRBJ1-1,NA,TGCAGTGCCACGCAAACCCGACTTGAAGCTTTCTTT,CSATQTRLEAFF
TRBV7-3,NA,TRBJ2-7,NA,TGTGCCAGCAGCTTTTTAGGACCCTACGAGCAGTACTTC,CASSFLGPYEQYF
TRBV7-9,NA,TRBJ2-7,many,TGTGCCAGCAGCCCGGCCTCAGACGAGCAGTACTTC,CASSPASDEQYF
TRBV5-6,NA,TRBJ2-5,NA,TGTGCCAGCAGCTTGCGTCGGTACAGGCAAGAGACCCAGTACTTC,CASSLRRYRQETQYF
TRBV27,TRBD1,TRBJ2-2,NA,TGTGCCAGCCGGACAGGGTACACCGGGGAGCTGTTTTTT,CASRTGYTGELFF
TRBV12-3/TRBV12-4,NA,TRBJ2-2,NA,TGTGCCAGCAGTCAACTAGGACAACGCACCGGGGAGCTGTTTTTT,CASSQLGQRTGELFF
TRBV19,TRBD2,TRBJ2-7,NA,TGTGCCAGTAGTACAAGGACTAGCGGGAGTGTCCACGAGCAGTACTTC,CASSTRTSGSVHEQYF
TRBV7-3,NA,TRBJ2-6,NA,TGTGCCAACTGGCTAGGCTCTGGGGCCAACGTCCTGACTTTC,CANWLGSGANVLTF
TRBV15,TRBD1,TRBJ1-1,NA,TGTGCCACCAGCAGTCACAGGGGCTCGAACACTGAAGCTTTCTTT,CATSSHRGSNTEAFF
TRBV10-3,NA,TRBJ2-7,few,TGTGCCACCCGCAGGGGCTACGAGCAGTACTTC,CATRRGYEQYF
TRBV7-2,NA,TRBJ1-2,NA,TGTGCCAGCAGCACCCTCACACGGAACTATGGCTACACCTTC,CASSTLTRNYGYTF
TRBV5-1,NA,TRBJ2-2,NA,TGCGCCAGCAGCTTGGACAGAGCGAACACCGGGGAGCTGTTTTTT,CASSLDRANTGELFF
TRBV6-1,NA,TRBJ1-1,many,TGTGCCAGCAGTGTAGGGCCCCTGAACACTGAAGCTTTCTTT,CASSVGPLNTEAFF
TRBV19,NA,TRBJ1-5,few,TGTGCCAGTAGTATTTTCGGGGCTAGCAATCAGCCCCAGCATTTT,CASSIFGASNQPQHF
TRBV5-1,TRBD1,TRBJ1-3,NA,TGCGCCAGCAGCTTTGGACAGGGCTCTGGAAACACCATATATTTT,CASSFGQGSGNTIYF
TRBV7-8,NA,TRBJ2-2,once,TGTGCCAGCAGCTTCTCTGGCGGAGGTAACGGGGAGCTGTTTTTT,CASSFSGGGNGELFF
TRBV20-1,TRBD1,TRBJ1-2,NA,TGCAGTGCTAGGGGGACAGGGGGCATGGCGGGCGGCTACACCTTC,CSARGTGGMAGGYTF
TRBV9,NA,TRBJ1-1,NA,TGTGCCAGCAGTTATACCGACCGTAACACTGAAGCTTTCTTT,CASSYTDRNTEAFF
TRBV2,NA,TRBJ2-3,NA,TGTGCCAGCAGTGAGGGGGGACAGACTAGCACAGATACGCAGTATTTT,CASSEGGQTSTDTQYF
TRBV12-3/TRBV12-4,NA,TRBJ2-7,NA,TGTGCCAGCGGTGGTGGGTCCTACGAGCAGTACTTC,CASGGGSYEQYF
TRBV30,NA,TRBJ1-1,many,TGTGCCTGGAGCATGGGAGGGAGTACTGAAGCTTTCTTT,CAWSMGGSTEAFF
TRBV24-1,NA,TRBJ2-5,NA,TGTGCCACCAGTGATTCCCAAGAGACCCAGTACTTC,CATSDSQETQYF
TRBV7-4,NA,TRBJ2-3,NA,TGTGCCAGCAGCTTATTGGCGGACTCAGATACGCAGTATTTT,CASSLLADSDTQYF
TRBV5-4,TRBD1,TRBJ2-7,many,TGTGCCAGCAGCCGGGACAGGGCCTACGAGCAGTACTTC,CASSRDRAYEQYF
TRBV13,NA,TRBJ2-1,many,TGTGCCAGCAGCTTAGGCTGGCTAACAAATGAGCAGTTCTTC,CASSLGWLTNEQFF
TRBV20-1,TRBD1,TRBJ1-1,few,TGCAGTGCCGGACAGGGGCGTTTGAACACTGAAGCTTTCTTT,CSAGQGRLNTEAFF
TRBV7-9,NA,TRBJ1-4,NA,TGTGCCAGCAGCTTCGGGGGAGTTAATGAAAAACTGTTTTTT,CASSFGGVNEKLFF
TRBV12-3/TRBV12-4,NA,TRBJ1-1,NA,TGTGCCAGTGGCCGGTTTAAGGGGGACATGAACACTGAAGCTTTCTTT,CASGRFKGDMNTEAFF
TRBV5-4,NA,TRBJ1-1,NA,TGTGCCAGCAGCTTGGCGGGACTTGAAGCTTTCTTT,CASSLAGLEAFF
TRBV10-2,NA,TRBJ2-5,NA,TGCGCCAGCAGTGAGAGACCTCGGGACCGGGAGACCCAGTACTTC,CASSERPRDRETQYF
TRBV20-1,NA,TRBJ2-3,NA,TGCAGTGCTACGGATTGGGGACACCTAAGGGATACGCAGTATTTT,CSATDWGHLRDTQYF
TRBV6-6,NA,TRBJ1-2,once,TGCGCCAGCAGTGAGGGGAACTATAACTATGGCTACACCTTC,CASSEGNYNYGYTF